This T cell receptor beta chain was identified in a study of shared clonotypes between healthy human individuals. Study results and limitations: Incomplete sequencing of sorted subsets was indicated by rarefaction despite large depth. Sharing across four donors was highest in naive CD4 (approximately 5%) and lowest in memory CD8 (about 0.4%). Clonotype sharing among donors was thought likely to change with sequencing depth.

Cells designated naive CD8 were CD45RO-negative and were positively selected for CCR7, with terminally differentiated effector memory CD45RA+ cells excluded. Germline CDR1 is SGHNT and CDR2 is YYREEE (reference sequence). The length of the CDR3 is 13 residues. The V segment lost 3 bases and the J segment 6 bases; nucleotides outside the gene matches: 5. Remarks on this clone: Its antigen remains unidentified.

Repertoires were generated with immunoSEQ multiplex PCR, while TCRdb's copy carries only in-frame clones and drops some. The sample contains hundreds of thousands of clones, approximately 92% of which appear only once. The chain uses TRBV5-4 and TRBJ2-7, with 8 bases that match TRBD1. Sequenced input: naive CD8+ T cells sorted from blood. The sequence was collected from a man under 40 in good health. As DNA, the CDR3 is TGTGCCAGCAGCTCTGGTACAGGGGGCGAGCAGTACTTC. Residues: CASSSGTGGEQYF.